A single sample is the source of the 12 T cell receptor beta chains below, sequenced in a study of Ad26.COV2.S vaccination and SARS-CoV-2 variants. The treatment denotes: about 20 received Ad26.COV2.S at low or high dose, single or two shots; roughly five received placebo; per-sample allocation not given. The investigators took samples on day 63 after the first vaccine or placebo injection. Here immunoSEQ multiplex PCR was the method, and the copy in TCRdb shows in-frame clones only, minus some. The sample holds fewer than 500,000 clones; approximately 89% are singletons and the top ten take over 2%. This specimen was peripheral blood, taken in a trial of Ad26.COV2.S vaccine versus placebo. The receptors stem from a person between 18 and 65 years old who received the Ad26.COV2.S COVID-19 vaccine or a placebo.

The J gene is TRBJ1-1, the V gene TRBV7-9, with D unclear. V dropped 3 bases and J dropped 4 bases, with 18 bases sitting between them. The CDR3 consists of 16 residues. Germline values: CDR1 SEHNR, CDR2 FQNEAQ (reference sequence). CDR3 region: CASSLWLGQWGTEAFF. The DNA for the CDR3 is TGTGCCAGCAGCTTGTGGCTTGGTCAGTGGGGCACTGAAGCTTTCTTT.

This clone appeared once. The chain combines TRBV6-5 with TRBJ2-1; 7 bases match TRBD1. The V segment lost 4 bases and the J segment 1 base; nucleotides outside the gene matches: 4. Germline CDR1 and CDR2: MNHEY and SVGAGI. This CDR3 is built from 15 residues. CDR3 protein: CASSWRQGSYNEQFF. CDR3 coding DNA: TGTGCCAGCAGTTGGCGACAGGGATCCTACAATGAGCAGTTCTTC.

This CDR3 reads CASSPATRDLTDTQYF. The CDR3 nucleotides are TGTGCCAGCAGCCCTGCGACCCGGGACCTCACAGATACGCAGTATTTT. The gene calls are TRBV7-3 and TRBJ2-3; D possibly uses TRBD1 or TRBD2 (5 bases each). V was pared by 5 bases and J by 2 bases, with 17 bases between. CDR3 length equals 16 residues. CDR1 is SGHTA and CDR2 is FQGTGA in the germline V gene.

The chain carries TRBV2 and TRBJ1-6, with 7 positions matching TRBD1. CDR1 and CDR2 from the germline V gene are SNHLY and FYNNEI. V trimming: 6 bases; J trimming: 4 bases; junction bases outside the gene matches: 3. This CDR3 is 14 amino acids long. CDR3 loop: CASSRDRYNSPLHF. For the CDR3, the DNA is TGTGCCAGCAGCCGGGACAGATATAATTCACCCCTCCACTTT.

The rearrangement links TRBV7-9 to TRBJ1-2; TRBD1 is a possible D gene (6 bases). Germline V lookup: CDR1 SEHNR, CDR2 FQNEAQ (reference sequence). V was cut by 5 bases and J by 0 bases, with 10 bases left in between. The CDR3 is 14 residues long. The CDR3: CASSTGQSNYGYTF. The DNA of the CDR3 is TGTGCCAGCAGCACAGGACAGTCTAACTATGGCTACACCTTC.

This clone appeared once. The rearrangement joins TRBV15 to TRBJ2-1; the match to TRBD2 covers 12 bases. Germline-derived CDR1 and CDR2 are LNHNV and YYDKDF (reference sequence). Germline trimming cut 5 bases from V and 7 bases from J; bases unmatched to any gene: 3. The CDR3 contains 14 residues. DNA of the CDR3: TGTGCCACCAGCCCCGGGACTAGCGGGAATGAGCAGTTCTTC. It codes for CATSPGTSGNEQFF.

Remarks on this clone: Other DNA sequences in this sample translate to the same CDR3. The chain links TRBV5-1 to TRBJ1-2; D uncertain. V was shortened by 0 bases and J by 2 bases, with 8 bases between the two germline ends. The CDR3 loop spans 14 amino acids. Per the germline V gene, CDR1 is SGHRS and CDR2 is YFSETQ. CDR3 region: CASSLETPNYGYTF. CDR3 coding DNA: TGCGCCAGCAGCTTGGAGACACCCAACTATGGCTACACCTTC.

The chain uses TRBV5-1 and TRBJ2-7; 7 nucleotides line up with TRBD1. Germline V CDR1 and CDR2: SGHRS, YFSETQ. The trim removed 4 bases at V and 2 bases at J, leaving 3 bases unmatched. This CDR3 region has 13 residues. CDR3 sequence (DNA): TGCGCCAGCAGCCCGGGACAGACCTACGAGCAGTACTTC. Translated, it gives CASSPGQTYEQYF. Drawing the rest from reference TRBV5-1 and TRBJ2-7, the complete variable domain is KAGVTQTPRYLIKTRGQQVTLSCSPISGHRSVSWYQQTPGQGLQFLFEYFSETQRNKGNFPGRFSGRQFSNSRSEMNVSTLELGDSALYLCASSPGQTYEQYFGPGTRLTVT.

Only one count was recorded for this clone. The V call is TRBV28, the J call TRBJ2-4; D possibly corresponds to TRBD1 (5 bases). The CDR3 is 16 amino acids. V was clipped by 2 bases and J by 3 bases, with 14 bases between them. Germline lookup yields CDR1 MDHEN and CDR2 SYDVKM. This chain's CDR3 is CASSLSLGAFKNIQYF. The CDR3 region has the DNA TGTGCCAGCAGTTTAAGTTTAGGGGCGTTCAAAAACATTCAGTACTTC.

The chain employs TRBV19 and TRBJ1-5, with 8 bases matching TRBD1. CDR3 length equals 15 residues. Trimming at V came to 0 bases and at J to 7 bases, leaving 5 bases not matched to a gene. Germline values: CDR1 LNHDA, CDR2 SQIVND (reference sequence). The DNA for the CDR3 is TGTGCCAGTAGTATAGACAGGGGGCTAGGACAGCCCCAGCATTTT. Translation gives CASSIDRGLGQPQHF.

V gene TRBV28 combines with J gene TRBJ1-2, with D hard to call. Trimming took off 1 base at V and 8 bases at J, with 8 bases between the two ends. The V gene's germline CDR1 is MDHEN and CDR2 SYDVKM. This CDR3 region has 12 residues. CDR3 protein: CASSLLGEGYTF. The CDR3 coding sequence is TGTGCCAGCAGTTTATTGGGAGAAGGCTACACCTTC.

J is TRBJ2-3 and V is TRBV7-2, with 10 bases identical to TRBD2. The CDR3 is made up of 14 amino acids. The ends lost 4 bases at V and 9 bases at J; junction bases unmatched: 7. Per germline, CDR1 SGHTA and CDR2 FQGNSA. The CDR3: CASSSGLAPGTQYF. CDR3 nucleotides: TGTGCCAGCAGCTCGGGACTAGCGCCGGGGACGCAGTATTTT.